This is a list of T cell receptor beta chains from one sample in a study of CD8 T cells in ankylosing spondylitis. TCRdb redid the calling of the 5' RACE reads with MiXCR, one entry per CDR3 protein. The repertoire holds about 800,000 distinct CDR3 sequences, with 10% to 15% as singletons. Sample: blood, either unsorted or a sorted T cell fraction (not recorded which). These receptors were collected from a male donor with ankylosing spondylitis. Each CDR3 is given with its conserved first and last residue. The D gene is left open where the match is weak. Not all rows give a size; the values are once, few, many and, for expanded clones, a class.

d_gene	abundance	v_gene	j_gene	CDR3nt	CDR3aa
TRBD2	many	TRBV2	TRBJ2-1	TGTGCCAGCAGTGAAATTCTAGCGGCCCTTAATGAGCAGTTCTTC	CASSEILAALNEQFF
.	.	TRBV5-1	TRBJ1-2	TGCGCCAGCAGCCGGGACTTGGAGGGATCGGGCTACACCTTC	CASSRDLEGSGYTF
TRBD2	few	TRBV7-2	TRBJ2-1	TGTGCCAGCAGCACCCAAGCGGGAGGGTACAATGAGCAGTTCTTC	CASSTQAGGYNEQFF
.	.	TRBV20-1	TRBJ2-7	TGCAGTGCTCTGGGGCGGCGGGAAGTCTCCTACGAGCAGTACTTC	CSALGRREVSYEQYF
.	many	TRBV20-1	TRBJ2-3	TGCAGTGCTAGATCGGACCCCGCCACAGATACGCAGTATTTT	CSARSDPATDTQYF
.	few	TRBV20-1	TRBJ2-7	TGCAGTGCTAGTAGGACGATCTACGAGCAGTACTTC	CSASRTIYEQYF
.	many	TRBV20-1	TRBJ1-4	TGCAGTGCTAGAGTCGGCAGGGCCTTAAAACTGTTTTTT	CSARVGRALKLFF
.	many	TRBV5-1	TRBJ2-1	TGCGCCAGCAGCAACCGGGACGCGTCCTACAATGAGCAGTTCTTC	CASSNRDASYNEQFF
.	.	TRBV29-1	TRBJ2-1	TGCAGCGTTGTAAGGTGGGGGGTCAATGAGCAGTTCTTC	CSVVRWGVNEQFF
TRBD2	few	TRBV20-1	TRBJ2-3	TGCAGTGCTATTCGGGGGGGAGCTAGCACAGATACGCAGTATTTT	CSAIRGGASTDTQYF
TRBD2	many	TRBV5-6	TRBJ2-7	TGTGCCAGCAGCTGGCTAGCGGTATCCTACGAGCAGTACTTC	CASSWLAVSYEQYF
.	few	TRBV5-1	TRBJ2-5	TGCGCCAGCAGCTTGCACGAAGAGACCCAGTACTTC	CASSLHEETQYF
TRBD2	.	TRBV9	TRBJ2-1	TGTGCCAGCAGCGTAGGTCTAGCGGGGAGGTCCTACAATGAGCAGTTCTTC	CASSVGLAGRSYNEQFF
.	many	TRBV6-2/TRBV6-3	TRBJ2-7	TGTGCCAGCAGTTACGTGGGACTCTACGAGCAGTACTTC	CASSYVGLYEQYF
.	.	TRBV5-6	TRBJ2-3	TGTGCCAGCAGCTTAGGGATTTATACGCAGTATTTT	CASSLGIYTQYF
.	few	TRBV27	TRBJ2-5	TGTGCCAGCAGTCGTCTCTTCGGGGAGACCCAGTACTTC	CASSRLFGETQYF
.	few	TRBV7-9	TRBJ2-7	TGTGCCAGCAGCCCCGGAGGGTCCAGGTCCAGGGAGCAGTACTTC	CASSPGGSRSREQYF
.	.	TRBV18	TRBJ2-1	TGTGCCAGCTCACCAAAGGCCGGGGACGATGAGCAGTTCTTC	CASSPKAGDDEQFF
.	few	TRBV20-1	TRBJ2-6	TGCAGCGGAAGGGGGGCCAACGTCCTGACTTTC	CSGRGANVLTF
.	.	TRBV5-1	TRBJ2-6	TGCGCCAGCAGTCTACACGACTCTGGGGCCAACGTCCTGACTTTC	CASSLHDSGANVLTF
TRBD1	.	TRBV6-5	TRBJ1-6	TGTGCCAGCAGTTACTCGCCAGGGGGGTATTCACCCCTCCACTTT	CASSYSPGGYSPLHF
TRBD1	many	TRBV2	TRBJ1-4	TGTGCCAGCAGAAAGACGACCTCAGGGGGCGAAAAACTGTTTTTT	CASRKTTSGGEKLFF
.	many	TRBV7-2	TRBJ2-5	TGTGCCAGCAGCTTTTCAGGGCTTGAAGAGACCCAGTACTTC	CASSFSGLEETQYF
.	.	TRBV7-9	TRBJ2-1	TGTGCCAGCAGCTTAGTTTCGGGGATCTCCTACAATGAGCAGTTCTTC	CASSLVSGISYNEQFF
.	.	TRBV4-1	TRBJ2-3	TGCGCCAGCAGCCAAGACTTCTCAAATACGCAGTATTTT	CASSQDFSNTQYF
TRBD1	many	TRBV12-3/TRBV12-4	TRBJ2-7	TGTGCCAGCAGTCCCCGGACAGGGGGCTCATACGAGCAGTACTTC	CASSPRTGGSYEQYF
.	few	TRBV6-1	TRBJ1-5	TGTGCCAGCAGGACAGGCTCCCGGGTCAATCAGCCCCAGCATTTT	CASRTGSRVNQPQHF
.	few	TRBV7-6	TRBJ2-5	TGTGCCAGCAGCTTAACGTCTAGAAAAGAGACCCAGTACTTC	CASSLTSRKETQYF
.	many	TRBV5-1	TRBJ2-3	TGTGCCAGCAGTTCCCGCGGCACAGATACGCAGTATTTT	CASSSRGTDTQYF
.	.	TRBV7-2	TRBJ1-6	TGTGCCAGCAGCTTGCGTCCGATTGCGGACCGATATAATTCACCCCTCCACTTT	CASSLRPIADRYNSPLHF
.	.	TRBV6-1	TRBJ1-3	TGTGCCAGCAGTCCTCTGACACGAAACACCATATATTTT	CASSPLTRNTIYF
.	many	TRBV20-1	TRBJ1-6	TGCAGTGCTTCGAGCTCCTATAATTCACCCCTCCACTTT	CSASSSYNSPLHF
.	few	TRBV12-3/TRBV12-4	TRBJ2-4	TGTGCCTCGGGCGGGAACCGACCCCTTGGCAAAAACATTCAGTACTTC	CASGGNRPLGKNIQYF
.	few	TRBV4-3	TRBJ2-6	TGCGCCAGCAGCTCCCACGCGAAAGCTGGGGCCAACGTCCTGACTTTC	CASSSHAKAGANVLTF
TRBD1	.	TRBV7-9	TRBJ2-1	TGTGCCAGCAGCGGGAGACAGGGGGCGAGCAATAATGAGCAGTTCTTC	CASSGRQGASNNEQFF
.	few	TRBV6-1	TRBJ1-5	TGTGCCAGCAGCCTTACAGGGTCGTCGGGCAATCAGCCCCAGCATTTT	CASSLTGSSGNQPQHF
.	few	TRBV5-1	TRBJ2-2	TGCGCCAGCAGTATGCAAGGGGCACTCGGAACCGGGGAGCTGTTTTTT	CASSMQGALGTGELFF
.	many	TRBV20-1	TRBJ2-7	TGCAGTGCTAGCCAGAGGACTTACGAGCAGTACTTC	CSASQRTYEQYF
.	.	TRBV7-9	TRBJ2-3	TGTGCCAGCAGCCCAGGGGACCTCACAGATACGCAGTATTTT	CASSPGDLTDTQYF
.	many	TRBV20-1	TRBJ1-4	TGCAGTGCAGAGGGGAGAAATGAAAAACTGTTTTTT	CSAEGRNEKLFF
.	few	TRBV6-2/TRBV6-3	TRBJ2-6	TGTGCCAGCAGAAGACAGTACGTCTCTGGGGCCAACGTCCTGACTTTC	CASRRQYVSGANVLTF
TRBD2	few	TRBV6-5	TRBJ2-7	TGTGCCAGCAGTTACAGGGGACGGGAGGTAGAAGAGCAGTACTTC	CASSYRGREVEEQYF
TRBD2	few	TRBV7-2	TRBJ2-1	TGTGCCAGCAGCCGAGCCGCGGGGGGAAGGTCCTACAATGAGCAGTTCTTC	CASSRAAGGRSYNEQFF
TRBD1	.	TRBV7-9	TRBJ2-4	TGTGCCAGCAGCCAGGGACAGGGGGCTAAAAACATTCAGTACTTC	CASSQGQGAKNIQYF
.	few	TRBV6-1	TRBJ2-3	TGTGCCAGCAGTGAAGTTCAGTTGGTAGCTGGAGATACGCAGTATTTT	CASSEVQLVAGDTQYF
.	few	TRBV4-3	TRBJ2-1	TGCGCCAGCAGCCGGTGGGAGCGGGATGAGCAGTTCTTC	CASSRWERDEQFF
.	.	TRBV11-2	TRBJ1-1	TGTGCCAGCAGCTTATTACTCCCTCTTGGAGCTTTCTTT	CASSLLLPLGAFF
.	.	TRBV7-2	TRBJ1-2	TGTGCCAGCAGCTTCGGGAGGGTCAACTATGGCTACACCTTC	CASSFGRVNYGYTF
.	few	TRBV7-2	TRBJ2-1	TGTGCCAGCAGCCGCTCAGGGCTAGGGTACAATGAGCAGTTCTTC	CASSRSGLGYNEQFF
TRBD2	many	TRBV12-3/TRBV12-4	TRBJ2-2	TGTGCCAGCAGTTTAGACGGGCTAGCGGGGAACACCGGGGAGCTGTTTTTT	CASSLDGLAGNTGELFF
TRBD2	few	TRBV5-1	TRBJ2-1	TGCGCCAGCAGTGCGTCGGAAGCGGGGGAGGGTGAGCAGTTCTTC	CASSASEAGEGEQFF
.	few	TRBV7-2	TRBJ1-1	TGTGCCAGCAGCTTCGCGGGGCACACTGAAGCTTTCTTT	CASSFAGHTEAFF
.	.	TRBV7-2	TRBJ1-5	TGTGCCAGCAGCCTTGTGGGGACTCAGCCCCAGCATTTT	CASSLVGTQPQHF
.	many	TRBV6-2/TRBV6-3	TRBJ1-1	TGTGCCAGCAGTCGCCAGGGTCGCACTGAAGCTTTCTTT	CASSRQGRTEAFF
TRBD2	few	TRBV5-1	TRBJ2-2	TGCGCCAGCAGCTTTGGTAGCGGGGTATCGAACACCGGGGAGCTGTTTTTT	CASSFGSGVSNTGELFF
.	.	TRBV7-9	TRBJ1-1	TGTGCCAGCAGCGGCAGGGCGGCCAACACTGAAGCTTTCTTT	CASSGRAANTEAFF
TRBD1	.	TRBV20-1	TRBJ2-7	TGCAGTGCTTGGGACAGCCTCTCCTACGAGCAGTACTTC	CSAWDSLSYEQYF